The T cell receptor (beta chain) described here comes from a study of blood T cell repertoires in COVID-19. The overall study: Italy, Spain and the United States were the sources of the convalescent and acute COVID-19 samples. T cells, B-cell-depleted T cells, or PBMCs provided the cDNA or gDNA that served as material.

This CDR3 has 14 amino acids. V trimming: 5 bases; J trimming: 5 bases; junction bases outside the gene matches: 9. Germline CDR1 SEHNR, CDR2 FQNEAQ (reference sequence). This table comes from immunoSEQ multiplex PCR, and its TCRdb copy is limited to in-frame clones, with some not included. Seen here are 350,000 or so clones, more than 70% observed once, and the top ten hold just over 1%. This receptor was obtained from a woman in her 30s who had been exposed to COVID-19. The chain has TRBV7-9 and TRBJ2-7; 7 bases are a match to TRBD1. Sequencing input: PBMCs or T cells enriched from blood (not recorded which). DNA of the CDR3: TGTGCCAGCAGCCCTCCAGGGGGTTTCCACGAGCAGTACTTC. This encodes CASSPPGGFHEQYF.